This TCR beta chain originates from a study of cytomegalovirus exposure and HLA in healthy donors. General observations from the study: Later analysis identified a missense DCLRE1C variant that was linked to TCR beta V- and J-gene trimming. Reportedly, fewer N-insertions than the 666-donor mean appeared in an Asian-associated ancestry cluster in a later analysis. It was reportedly the case that the classifier diagnosed cytomegalovirus status with high specificity and sensitivity.

To note about this clone: Its antigen is unidentified.

PCR amplification relied on 60 Vbeta primers (plus 13 Jbeta primers). Repertoires were generated with immunoSEQ multiplex PCR, while TCRdb's copy carries only in-frame clones and drops some. The sample lists 74,000 or so clones, around 76% occurring once. Trimming at V came to 7 bases and at J to 6 bases, leaving 8 bases not matched to a gene. This CDR3 comprises 13 residues. Germline CDR1 is MNHNS and CDR2 is SASEGT. The receptor's source is a male donor in good health and CMV-seropositive. The chain has TRBV6-1 and TRBJ1-1, with 7 bases identical to TRBD1. Sequenced material: PBMCs. In DNA, the CDR3 is TGTGCCAGCACCCGGAACAGGGGCGCTGAAGCTTTCTTT. Translation: CASTRNRGAEAFF.